This TCR beta chain was obtained from a study of blood T cell repertoires in COVID-19. Whole-study context: Sites in the United States, Italy and Spain provided acute and convalescent COVID-19 samples.

Only one count was recorded for this clone. All recovered Cohort 3 donors got two negative PCRs, got clearance, or saw symptom resolution. Profiled with immunoSEQ multiplex PCR; TCRdb holds only in-frame clones, not every one. Here the sample spans about 400,000 clones, over 85% being singletons. Material: PBMCs or T cells enriched from blood (not recorded which). This clonotype originated in a woman aged 25 to 39 who had recovered from COVID-19.

The CDR3 DNA sequence: TGTGCCAGCAGACTTTACAGGGGCACTGAAGCTTTCTTT. It yields the protein CASRLYRGTEAFF. J is TRBJ1-1 and V is TRBV6-5, with 7 positions matching TRBD1. V shed 6 bases, J shed 4 bases, and the junction held 5 bases outside the gene matches. Germline CDR1 MNHEY, CDR2 SVGAGI. This CDR3 is built from 13 residues.